Sequencing of this T cell receptor beta chain was carried out in a study of control samples from healthy donors and cancer patients. Profiling relied on immunoSEQ multiplex PCR, and the TCRdb table lists in-frame clones only, not all of them. This table has about 100,000 clones, roughly 92% appearing once. The CDR3 spans 13 residues. V was trimmed by 5 bases and J by 3 bases, leaving 11 bases between them. CDR1 is SEHNR, CDR2 FQNEAQ, per germline (reference sequence). The sequence was collected from a human donor in good health. The donor label of this sample is uncertain. Sequenced input: blood. The chain has TRBV7-9 and TRBJ2-7; D is perhaps TRBD1 (5 bases). CDR3 region: CASSGPGNYEQYV. The CDR3 coding sequence is TGTGCCAGCAGCGGGCCAGGGAACTACGAGCAGTACGTC.